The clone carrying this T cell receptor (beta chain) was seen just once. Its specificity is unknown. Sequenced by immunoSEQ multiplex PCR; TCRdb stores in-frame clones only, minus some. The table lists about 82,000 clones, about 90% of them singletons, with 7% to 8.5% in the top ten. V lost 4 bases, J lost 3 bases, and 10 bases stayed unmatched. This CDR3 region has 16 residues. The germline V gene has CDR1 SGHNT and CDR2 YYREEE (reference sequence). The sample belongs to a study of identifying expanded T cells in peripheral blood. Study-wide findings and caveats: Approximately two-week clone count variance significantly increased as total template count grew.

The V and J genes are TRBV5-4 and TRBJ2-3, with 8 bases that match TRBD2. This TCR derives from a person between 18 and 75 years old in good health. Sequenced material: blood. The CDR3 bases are TGTGCCAGCAGCGCCACCTGGCGGGGGGTTACAGATACGCAGTATTTT. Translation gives CASSATWRGVTDTQYF.